These 32 T cell receptor beta chains were all obtained from the same sample, sequenced in a study of cytotoxic CD8 clonotypes in ibrutinib-treated CLL. TCRdb's copy holds only in-frame clones and misses some; the assay was immunoSEQ multiplex PCR. Of approximately 92,000 clones in the sample, roughly three quarters were seen once. The sequencing used PBMCs, collected after 24 months of ibrutinib treatment. The receptor set was obtained from a human donor with chronic lymphocytic leukemia.

This chain links TRBV28 with TRBJ2-3; TRBD1 agrees at 8 bases. Losses at the gene ends were 6 bases for V and 3 bases for J; bases not matched to a gene: 8. CDR3 size: 15 residues. CDR1 and CDR2 from the germline V gene are MDHEN and SYDVKM. Here the CDR3 reads CASRDRGKGTDTQYF. The CDR3 nucleotides read TGTGCCAGCAGAGACAGGGGAAAAGGGACAGATACGCAGTATTTT.

The gene calls are TRBV5-4 and TRBJ2-7, with D tentatively TRBD1 (6 bases). Germline CDR1 reads SGHNT; CDR2 reads YYREEE (reference sequence). The CDR3 loop spans 15 amino acids. Trimming shortened V by 0 bases and J by 3 bases, and 13 bases separated the two germline ends. This chain's CDR3 is CASSLVGGESYEQYF. CDR3 sequence (DNA): TGTGCCAGCAGCTTGGTAGGGGGTGAGAGCTACGAGCAGTACTTC.

The gene calls are TRBV11-2 and TRBJ1-4, with 10 bases matching TRBD1. The J segment lost 10 bases and the V segment lost 4 bases, leaving 12 bases of the junction unmatched. The germline gives CDR1 SGHAT, CDR2 FQNNGV. CDR3 size: 16 residues. The CDR3 protein is CASSSATGGAQGKLFF. CDR3 DNA: TGTGCCAGCAGCTCGGCGACAGGGGGCGCCCAAGGAAAACTGTTTTTT.

The rearrangement joins TRBV7-9 to TRBJ1-1, with D unresolved. The V end lost 1 base, the J end lost 0 bases, and 6 bases lay between the germline ends. The V gene's germline CDR1 is SEHNR and CDR2 FQNEAQ (reference sequence). This CDR3 has 14 residues. CDR3 DNA sequence: TGTGCCAGCAGCTTAGTGGGGATGAACACTGAAGCTTTCTTT. Translated, it gives CASSLVGMNTEAFF.

Comments on this clone: The sample contains more than one DNA sequence encoding this CDR3. CDR3 loop: CASSETGGRTEAFF. The CDR3 nucleotides read TGTGCCAGCAGTGAAACAGGGGGGAGGACTGAAGCTTTCTTT. The chain links TRBV6-1 to TRBJ1-1; 8 nucleotides agree with TRBD1. The CDR3 totals 14 residues. The junction had 4 bases not matched to a gene; V was cut back by 2 bases and J by 5 bases. The germline V gene encodes CDR1 MNHNS and CDR2 SASEGT.

The chain carries TRBV2 and TRBJ2-1; maybe TRBD1 (5 bases). The germline gives CDR1 SNHLY, CDR2 FYNNEI. The CDR3 runs 13 residues. Trimming left V 7 bases short and J 0 bases short, with 7 bases between. Written as DNA, the CDR3 is TGTGCCAGCAAACAGGTCTCCTACAATGAGCAGTTCTTC. This codes for CASKQVSYNEQFF.

The V and J genes are TRBV19 and TRBJ2-7, with D tentatively TRBD1 (5 bases). Germline V gene sequence: CDR1 LNHDA, CDR2 SQIVND (reference sequence). The CDR3 is 14 residues long. With 4 bases removed from V and 2 bases from J, the gap between germline ends came to 12 bases. The CDR3 nucleotides read TGTGCCAGTAGTAGAGACAGTCCCCCCTACGAGCAGTACTTC. This translates into CASSRDSPPYEQYF.

The chain couples TRBV4-1 to TRBJ2-7; 10 positions match TRBD1. The germline V gene has CDR1 MGHRA and CDR2 YSYEKL. This CDR3 region has 15 residues. J was trimmed by 5 bases and V by 1 base; bases with no gene match: 5. The CDR3 protein is CASSQAGDRGNEQYF. CDR3 bases: TGCGCCAGCAGCCAAGCCGGGGACAGGGGCAACGAGCAGTACTTC.

The chain uses TRBV5-1 and TRBJ1-2, with D unclear. The germline CDR1 and CDR2 sequences are SGHRS and YFSETQ. V was cut by 0 bases and J by 1 base, with 4 bases left in between. The CDR3 covers 13 residues. CDR3 amino acids: CASSLADNYGYTF. As DNA, the CDR3 is TGCGCCAGCAGCTTGGCAGATAACTATGGCTACACCTTC.

The J gene is TRBJ2-2, the V gene TRBV19, with 8 nucleotides matching TRBD1. The J segment lost 0 bases and the V segment lost 9 bases, leaving 6 bases of the junction unmatched. CDR3 size: 15 residues. CDR1 is LNHDA and CDR2 is SQIVND in the germline V gene (reference sequence). The CDR3 bases are TGTGCCAGCCAGAAGGGACAGGCGAACACCGGGGAGCTGTTTTTT. Translation gives CASQKGQANTGELFF.

This clone occurred a few times. The gene calls are TRBV5-1 and TRBJ2-7; D is perhaps TRBD1 or TRBD2 (5 bases each). The CDR3 runs to 14 residues. The germline V and J ends were trimmed by 5 bases and 3 bases, with 15 bases remaining between them. Per germline, CDR1 SGHRS and CDR2 YFSETQ. The CDR3, as DNA: TGCGCCAGCAGGGGGGACCGCTCGAGCTACGAGCAGTACTTC. Amino acids: CASRGDRSSYEQYF.

V is TRBV29-1 and J is TRBJ1-1; possibly TRBD1 for D (5 bases). The CDR3 has 13 amino acids. The germline V gene encodes CDR1 SQVTM and CDR2 ANQGSEA. The V end was cut by 4 bases, the J end by 0 bases, with 9 bases between. The CDR3 region is CSVGSDMNTEAFF. For the CDR3, the DNA is TGCAGCGTTGGATCGGACATGAACACTGAAGCTTTCTTT.

The V call is TRBV28, the J call TRBJ2-7; 8 bases are shared with TRBD2. The CDR3 consists of 14 residues. V shed 5 bases, J shed 0 bases, and the junction held 3 bases outside the gene matches. Germline lookup yields CDR1 MDHEN and CDR2 SYDVKM. The CDR3 sequence is CASSERGYSYEQYF. CDR3 bases: TGTGCCAGCAGTGAGCGGGGGTACTCCTACGAGCAGTACTTC.

The V gene is TRBV11-2, the J gene TRBJ1-2, with D perhaps TRBD1 (5 bases). Trimming pared 0 bases from V and 4 bases from J, leaving 12 bases between. CDR1 and CDR2 from the germline V gene are SGHAT and FQNNGV. The CDR3 length is 15 residues. CDR3 in DNA: TGTGCCAGCAGCTTAGATCGTAGGGGATCCTATGGCTACACCTTC. It codes for CASSLDRRGSYGYTF.

In DNA form, the CDR3 reads TGTGCCAGCAGTTTACTGGCTAGCGGTGACTACAATGAGCAGTTCTTC. This sequence encodes CASSLLASGDYNEQFF. V is TRBV27 and J is TRBJ2-1; TRBD2 aligns across 7 bases. V trimming: 2 bases; J trimming: 3 bases; junction bases outside the gene matches: 7. The CDR3 extends over 16 amino acids. CDR1 MNHEY and CDR2 SMNVEV come from the germline V gene (reference sequence).

The sample holds a few counts of this clone. This chain uses TRBV6-1 with TRBJ1-2; maybe TRBD1 (5 bases). The CDR3 sequence is 16 residues long. The germline V and J ends were trimmed by 3 bases and 6 bases, with 20 bases remaining between them. CDR1 and CDR2 (germline): MNHNS, SASEGT. The CDR3 region has the DNA TGTGCCAGCAGTGAGACCCACGGGACGGATATAGATGGCTACACCTTC. This encodes CASSETHGTDIDGYTF.

J is TRBJ1-3 and V is TRBV19, with D perhaps matching TRBD1 (5 bases). V was cut by 3 bases and J by 2 bases, with 14 bases left in between. In germline, CDR1 is LNHDA, CDR2 SQIVND (reference sequence). This CDR3 spans 16 amino acids. CDR3 protein: CASSIGGTAPGNTIYF. CDR3 bases: TGTGCCAGTAGTATTGGAGGGACGGCCCCTGGAAACACCATATATTTT. Combining the CDR3 with reference TRBV19 and TRBJ1-3 gives the whole variable domain DGGITQSPKYLFRKEGQNVTLSCEQNLNHDAMYWYRQDPGQGLRLIYYSQIVNDFQKGDIAEGYSVSREKKESFPLTVTSAQKNPTAFYLCASSIGGTAPGNTIYFGEGSWLTVV.

This clone was found a few times. The gene calls are TRBV6-5 and TRBJ2-7; 7 positions match TRBD2. V lost 6 bases to trimming and J lost 0 bases; unmatched junction nucleotides: 5. Per the germline V gene, CDR1 is MNHEY and CDR2 is SVGAGI. CDR3 length: 14 residues. CDR3 sequence: CASSGRGTSYEQYF. CDR3 nucleotide sequence: TGTGCCAGCAGCGGGCGGGGGACCTCCTACGAGCAGTACTTC.

The J gene is TRBJ2-7, the V gene TRBV11-2; D not resolved. Trimming removed 2 bases from V and 8 bases from J, with 10 bases in between. Germline assignment: CDR1 SGHAT and CDR2 FQNNGV. The CDR3 loop spans 12 amino acids. The CDR3 nucleotides read TGTGCCAGCAGCTTACAACTAACCCAGCAGTACTTC. This gives the protein CASSLQLTQQYF.

The rearrangement joins TRBV7-2 to TRBJ2-2; TRBD2 might be the D (7 bases). The CDR3 has 15 residues. The V end was cut by 3 bases, the J end by 6 bases, with 14 bases between. Germline lookup yields CDR1 SGHTA and CDR2 FQGNSA. The CDR3 reads CASSFALGGAGELFF. In DNA, the CDR3 is TGTGCCAGCAGCTTCGCTCTAGGGGGGGCCGGGGAGCTGTTTTTT.

The rearrangement links TRBV5-1 to TRBJ1-6; 11 nucleotides match TRBD1. CDR1 is SGHRS and CDR2 is YFSETQ in the germline V gene. CDR3 length: 13 residues. Germline trimming cut 5 bases from V and 8 bases from J; bases unmatched to any gene: 0. The CDR3 loop is CASRGQGDSPLHF. CDR3 nucleotides: TGCGCCAGCAGGGGACAGGGGGATTCACCCCTCCACTTT.

This chain links TRBV7-3 with TRBJ2-1; possible D gene TRBD1, 6 bases. The CDR3 contains 14 residues. V lost 5 bases to trimming and J lost 5 bases, with 13 bases between them. Germline CDR1 reads SGHTA; CDR2 reads FQGTGA. CDR3 coding DNA: TGTGCCAGCAGCCGACTACGGACAGACAATGAGCAGTTCTTC. This translates into CASSRLRTDNEQFF.

This clone was counted only a few times. The CDR3, as DNA: TGCAGCGTTGACTTAGAAAACACCGGGGAGCTGTTTTTT. This encodes CSVDLENTGELFF. V usage is TRBV29-1 and J usage is TRBJ2-2; D not resolved. The V gene's germline CDR1 is SQVTM and CDR2 ANQGSEA. Trimming removed 3 bases at V and 2 bases at J, with 7 bases between. This CDR3 spans 13 amino acids.

This clone was seen once. The V gene is TRBV5-1, the J gene TRBJ2-5; D is possibly TRBD2 (5 bases). With 1 base removed from V and 5 bases from J, the gap between germline ends came to 15 bases. The CDR3 totals 15 residues. Germline V gene lookup returns CDR1 SGHRS and CDR2 YFSETQ. The CDR3 region has the DNA TGCGCCAGCAGCTTGAGCGACTCGGGGTTTGAGACCCAGTACTTC. Residues: CASSLSDSGFETQYF.

This chain links TRBV7-9 with TRBJ2-5; the match to TRBD2 covers 7 bases. Trimming removed 3 bases from V and 5 bases from J; junction bases left unmatched: 9. The germline V gene has CDR1 SEHNR and CDR2 FQNEAQ (reference sequence). The CDR3 has 15 residues. The CDR3 nucleotides read TGTGCCAGCAGCTTCTCGGGGGGTACAGGCGAGACCCAGTACTTC. Its protein product is CASSFSGGTGETQYF.

This rearrangement joins TRBV5-4 to TRBJ2-2; unclear D gene. The CDR3 is made up of 16 amino acids. Trimming removed 0 bases at V and 0 bases at J, with 9 bases between. In germline, CDR1 is SGHNT, CDR2 YYREEE (reference sequence). The CDR3 nucleotides read TGTGCCAGCAGCTTGGACAACCCCGCGAACACCGGGGAGCTGTTTTTT. This gives the protein CASSLDNPANTGELFF. The full variable domain, completed using reference TRBV5-4 and TRBJ2-2, is ETGVTQSPTHLIKTRGQQVTLRCSSQSGHNTVSWYQQALGQGPQFIFQYYREEENGRGNFPPRFSGLQFPNYSSELNVNALELDDSALYLCASSLDNPANTGELFFGEGSRLTVL.

This clone has a count of ten or more. Here the CDR3 DNA reads TGTGCCAGCTCACCGGGACAGGGGCCGGGAGTTGGCTACACCTTC. Amino acid sequence: CASSPGQGPGVGYTF. The genes are TRBV18 and TRBJ1-2; 10 bases align to TRBD1. The CDR3 spans 15 residues. The germline gives CDR1 KGHSH, CDR2 LQKENI. Germline trimming cut 3 bases from V and 7 bases from J; bases unmatched to any gene: 8.

This sequence joins TRBV19 and TRBJ1-1; D remains ambiguous. Trimming removed 3 bases from V and 1 base from J, with 6 bases in between. CDR1 is LNHDA and CDR2 is SQIVND in the germline V gene (reference sequence). The CDR3 is made up of 13 amino acids. The CDR3 here is CASSIGKNTEAFF. The CDR3 DNA reads TGTGCCAGTAGTATCGGGAAGAACACTGAAGCTTTCTTT. The variable domain in full, completed from reference TRBV19 and TRBJ1-1, reads DGGITQSPKYLFRKEGQNVTLSCEQNLNHDAMYWYRQDPGQGLRLIYYSQIVNDFQKGDIAEGYSVSREKKESFPLTVTSAQKNPTAFYLCASSIGKNTEAFFGQGTRLTVV.

V is TRBV6-6 and J is TRBJ2-7; the D is unclear. V lost 4 bases to trimming and J lost 1 base, with 2 bases between them. This CDR3 contains 11 residues. The germline V gene encodes CDR1 MNHNY and CDR2 SVGAGI (reference sequence). The CDR3, as DNA: TGTGCCAGCAGTTGGTCCTACGAGCAGTACTTC. This encodes CASSWSYEQYF.

Concerning this clone itself: A far larger clone lies a single base away; this is likely a read error. Other DNA sequences of this sample code for an identical CDR3. The J gene is TRBJ2-2, the V gene TRBV7-9; D is unclear. Germline loops: CDR1 SEHNR, CDR2 FQNEAQ (reference sequence). The V end was cut by 5 bases, the J end by 7 bases, with 8 bases between. The CDR3 is 12 residues long. The CDR3 DNA reads TGTGCCAGCAGCCAAGAGGACGGGGAGCTGTTTTTT. Its translation: CASSQEDGELFF. Looking up the rest from reference TRBV7-9 and TRBJ2-2 gives the full variable domain: DTGVSQNPRHKITKRGQNVTFRCDPISEHNRLYWYRQTLGQGPEFLTYFQNEAQLEKSRLLSDRFSAERPKGSFSTLEIQRTEQGDSAMYLCASSQEDGELFFGEGSRLTVL.

The chain links TRBV9 to TRBJ2-1; no firm D call. This CDR3 contains 16 residues. Germline-derived CDR1 and CDR2 are SGDLS and YYNGEE. The V end was cut by 4 bases, the J end by 0 bases, with 14 bases between. The CDR3 coding sequence is TGTGCCAGCAGCTTGCGTGACACACGCTCCTACAATGAGCAGTTCTTC. Residues: CASSLRDTRSYNEQFF.

This rearrangement joins TRBV28 to TRBJ1-5, with TRBD1 matching 9 bases. Germline CDR1 MDHEN, CDR2 SYDVKM. The V gene end was trimmed by 3 bases and the J gene end by 7 bases; junction bases not matched to a gene: 13. CDR3 length: 17 amino acids. DNA for the CDR3: TGTGCCAGCAGTTTGCCCACTCACAGGGGGCTCCGGCAGCCCCAGCATTTT. Translating gives CASSLPTHRGLRQPQHF. The full variable domain, completed using reference TRBV28 and TRBJ1-5, is DVKVTQSSRYLVKRTGEKVFLECVQDMDHENMFWYRQDPGLGLRLIYFSYDVKMKEKGDIPEGYSVSREKKERFSLILESASTNQTSMYLCASSLPTHRGLRQPQHFGDGTRLSIL.